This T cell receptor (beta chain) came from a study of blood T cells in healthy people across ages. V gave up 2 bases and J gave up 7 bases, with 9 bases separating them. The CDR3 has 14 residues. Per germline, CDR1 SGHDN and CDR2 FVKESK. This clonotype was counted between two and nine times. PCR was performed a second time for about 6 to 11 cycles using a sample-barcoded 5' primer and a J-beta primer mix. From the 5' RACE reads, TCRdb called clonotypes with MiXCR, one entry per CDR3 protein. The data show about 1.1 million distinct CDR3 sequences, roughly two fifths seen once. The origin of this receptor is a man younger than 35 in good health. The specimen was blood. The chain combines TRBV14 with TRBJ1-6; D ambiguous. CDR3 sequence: CASSQYLRNSPLHF. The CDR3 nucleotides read TGTGCCAGCAGCCAATACCTGAGAAATTCACCCCTCCACTTT.